This T cell receptor (beta chain) was recorded in a study of shared clonotypes between healthy human individuals. Trimming pared 3 bases from V and 11 bases from J, leaving 19 bases between. This CDR3 is built from 15 residues. CDR1 MDHEN and CDR2 SYDVKM come from the germline V gene. Genomic DNA from each subset was divided evenly over several immunoSEQ plates. Sequencing used immunoSEQ multiplex PCR; TCRdb keeps in-frame clones, though not all of them. Among around 1.9 million clones listed, 90% to 95% were seen once. Positive CCR7 selection of CD45RO-negative cells yielded the naive CD8 cells, and terminally differentiated effector memory CD45RA+ cells were excluded.

Sequenced sample: naive CD8+ T cells from PBMCs. The sequence was collected from a man between 18 and 29 years old in good health. Some clones in this sample may be carry-over from other donors' samples. The chain recombines TRBV28 with TRBJ1-4; D is unresolved. The CDR3 is CASSFRPRRGDKLFF. Written as DNA, the CDR3 is TGTGCCAGCAGTTTCCGGCCTCGTCGGGGAGATAAACTGTTTTTT.